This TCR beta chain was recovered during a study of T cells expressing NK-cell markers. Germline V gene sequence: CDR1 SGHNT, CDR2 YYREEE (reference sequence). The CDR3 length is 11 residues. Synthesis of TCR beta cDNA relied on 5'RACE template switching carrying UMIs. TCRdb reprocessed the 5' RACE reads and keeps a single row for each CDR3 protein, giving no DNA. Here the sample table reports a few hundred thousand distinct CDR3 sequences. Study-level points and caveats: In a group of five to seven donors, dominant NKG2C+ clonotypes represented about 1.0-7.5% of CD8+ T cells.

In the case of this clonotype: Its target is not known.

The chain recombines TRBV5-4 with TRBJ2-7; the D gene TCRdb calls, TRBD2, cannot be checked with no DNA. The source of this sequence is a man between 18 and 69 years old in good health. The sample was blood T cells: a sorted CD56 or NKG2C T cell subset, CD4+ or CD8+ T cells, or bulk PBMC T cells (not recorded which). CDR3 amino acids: CASREGYEQYF. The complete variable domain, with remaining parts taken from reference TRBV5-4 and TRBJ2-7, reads ETGVTQSPTHLIKTRGQQVTLRCSSQSGHNTVSWYQQALGQGPQFIFQYYREEENGRGNFPPRFSGLQFPNYSSELNVNALELDDSALYLCASREGYEQYFGPGTRLTVT.